A selection of T cell receptor beta chains follows, all from one sample in a study of OX40 agonist ivuxolimab in advanced cancers. Assay: immunoSEQ multiplex PCR; the TCRdb copy retains only in-frame clones and omits some. This table holds about 36,000 clones, 70% to 80% found once. Sequencing used CD4+ or CD8+ T cells sorted from blood, obtained in a trial of the OX40 agonist ivuxolimab. Receptors were obtained from an adult with an advanced solid tumor such as melanoma, head and neck, liver or kidney cancer. Both conserved end residues are part of each CDR3. Each record gives: J gene, D gene, V gene, clone size, CDR3 DNA, CDR3 protein. D genes are given only for firm matches. Rows give clone size only sometimes, using once, few, many, or a class for an expanded clone.

j_gene: TRBJ2-7
d_gene: TRBD2
v_gene: TRBV9
abundance: .
CDR3nt: TGTGCCAGCAGCGCCCACATGGGGCTAGCGGGAGACGAGCAGTACTTC
CDR3aa: CASSAHMGLAGDEQYF

j_gene: TRBJ2-7
d_gene: .
v_gene: TRBV6-5
abundance: .
CDR3nt: TGTGCCAGCAGTTACGGTGACGGTTGGGAGCAGTACTTC
CDR3aa: CASSYGDGWEQYF

j_gene: TRBJ1-6
d_gene: .
v_gene: TRBV6-6
abundance: .
CDR3nt: TGTGCCACCCACGGGGTTAAGAATTCACCCCTCCACTTT
CDR3aa: CATHGVKNSPLHF

j_gene: TRBJ2-7
d_gene: .
v_gene: TRBV7-9
abundance: .
CDR3nt: TGTGCCAGCAGCTTAGTAGAATACGAGCAGTACTTC
CDR3aa: CASSLVEYEQYF

j_gene: TRBJ1-1
d_gene: TRBD1
v_gene: TRBV5-4
abundance: once
CDR3nt: TGTGCCAGCAGCCGGGGACAGGGGGGTACTGAAGCTTTCTTT
CDR3aa: CASSRGQGGTEAFF

j_gene: TRBJ2-7
d_gene: .
v_gene: TRBV6-1
abundance: .
CDR3nt: TGTGCCAGCAGTGACCGCTACTACGAGCAGTACTTC
CDR3aa: CASSDRYYEQYF

j_gene: TRBJ2-7
d_gene: .
v_gene: TRBV10-2
abundance: .
CDR3nt: TGCGCCAGCAGTGTGGGTACCTACGAGCAGTACTTC
CDR3aa: CASSVGTYEQYF

j_gene: TRBJ2-7
d_gene: TRBD1
v_gene: TRBV23-1
abundance: .
CDR3nt: TGCGCCAGCAGTCACCGGGACAGGGGCCACGAGCAGTACTTC
CDR3aa: CASSHRDRGHEQYF

j_gene: TRBJ2-1
d_gene: .
v_gene: TRBV6-6
abundance: once
CDR3nt: TGTGCCAGCAGTTACGTGGGTATGTCCTACAATGAGCAGTTCTTC
CDR3aa: CASSYVGMSYNEQFF

j_gene: TRBJ2-7
d_gene: TRBD1
v_gene: TRBV4-1
abundance: .
CDR3nt: TGCGCCAGCAGCCAAGTTGACAGGGGGTACGAGCAGTACTTC
CDR3aa: CASSQVDRGYEQYF

j_gene: TRBJ2-7
d_gene: .
v_gene: TRBV27
abundance: few
CDR3nt: TGTGCCAGCAGTCCAGGACCGTACTCCTACGAGCAGTACTTC
CDR3aa: CASSPGPYSYEQYF

j_gene: TRBJ1-5
d_gene: .
v_gene: TRBV19
abundance: .
CDR3nt: TGTGCCAGTAGTATGGTACTTCATCAGCCCCAGCATTTT
CDR3aa: CASSMVLHQPQHF

j_gene: TRBJ2-1
d_gene: TRBD1
v_gene: TRBV10-3
abundance: .
CDR3nt: TGTGCCTCGCAGGGGGTTCAGGATGAGCAGTTCTTC
CDR3aa: CASQGVQDEQFF

j_gene: TRBJ2-7
d_gene: .
v_gene: TRBV6-5
abundance: .
CDR3nt: TGTGCCAGCAGTTACTCGGGCATCGAGCAGTACTTC
CDR3aa: CASSYSGIEQYF

j_gene: TRBJ2-1
d_gene: .
v_gene: TRBV4-1
abundance: .
CDR3nt: TGCGCCAGCAGCCTAGGATGGGGCGACCATGAGCAGTTCTTC
CDR3aa: CASSLGWGDHEQFF

j_gene: TRBJ1-1
d_gene: .
v_gene: TRBV6-1
abundance: .
CDR3nt: TGTGCCAGCAGTGAAGAGGGACTTATGAACACTGAAGCTTTCTTT
CDR3aa: CASSEEGLMNTEAFF

j_gene: TRBJ2-1
d_gene: TRBD2
v_gene: TRBV9
abundance: .
CDR3nt: TGTGCCAGCAGCGGGGGTACAGCGGGGCCCGACAATGAGCAGTTCTTC
CDR3aa: CASSGGTAGPDNEQFF

j_gene: TRBJ2-1
d_gene: TRBD2
v_gene: TRBV7-6
abundance: .
CDR3nt: TGTGCCAGCAGCTCGGTTAGCGGGGGGGCTAGGCAGTTCTTC
CDR3aa: CASSSVSGGARQFF

j_gene: TRBJ1-1
d_gene: .
v_gene: TRBV7-9
abundance: few
CDR3nt: TGTGCCAGCAGCTCCCCGAGGAGTCTGGAAGCTTTCTTT
CDR3aa: CASSSPRSLEAFF

j_gene: TRBJ1-5
d_gene: .
v_gene: TRBV30
abundance: medium-sized
CDR3nt: TGTGCCTGGACCGAAGTTGGGAGCAATCAGCCCCAGCATTTT
CDR3aa: CAWTEVGSNQPQHF

j_gene: TRBJ1-2
d_gene: .
v_gene: TRBV16
abundance: .
CDR3nt: TGTGCCAGCAGCCAAGACAGGAACTATGGCTACACCTTC
CDR3aa: CASSQDRNYGYTF

j_gene: TRBJ2-6
d_gene: TRBD2
v_gene: TRBV25-1
abundance: .
CDR3nt: TGTGCCAGCAGTGAGACTAGCGGAAGCTCTGGGGCCAACGTCCTGACTTTC
CDR3aa: CASSETSGSSGANVLTF

j_gene: TRBJ1-2
d_gene: .
v_gene: TRBV27
abundance: .
CDR3nt: TGTGCCAGCAGTTTAGTTTGGGGATCTCATGGCTACACCTTC
CDR3aa: CASSLVWGSHGYTF

j_gene: TRBJ2-7
d_gene: TRBD1
v_gene: TRBV28
abundance: .
CDR3nt: TGTGCCAGCAGTTTAGGCAGGGGGCCCAACGAGCAGTACTTC
CDR3aa: CASSLGRGPNEQYF